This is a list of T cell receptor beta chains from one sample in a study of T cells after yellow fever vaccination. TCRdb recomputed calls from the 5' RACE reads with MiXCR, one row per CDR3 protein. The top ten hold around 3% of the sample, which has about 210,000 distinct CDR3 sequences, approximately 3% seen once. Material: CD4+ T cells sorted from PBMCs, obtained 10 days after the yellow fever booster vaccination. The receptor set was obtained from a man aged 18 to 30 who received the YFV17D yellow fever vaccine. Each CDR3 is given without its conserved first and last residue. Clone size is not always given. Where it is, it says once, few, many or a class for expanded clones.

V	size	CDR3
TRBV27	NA	ASRNQGTGNTIY
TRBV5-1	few	ARQAQGYT
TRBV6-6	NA	ASTDQGFGYT
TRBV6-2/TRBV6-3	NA	ASSYPPFRTGYEQY
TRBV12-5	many	ASGTGTGSIEQF
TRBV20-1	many	SANPYRDQAQETQY
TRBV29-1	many	SVGRGQGIADTQY
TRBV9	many	ASSVSRVNEQF
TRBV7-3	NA	ASSGAGGPDTQY
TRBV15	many	ATSRDTDTQY
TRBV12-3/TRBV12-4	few	ASSFRSGAYNEQF
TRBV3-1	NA	ASSHGGRSNTGELF
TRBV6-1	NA	DSSEAGRRNQPQH
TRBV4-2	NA	ASSPLGDRSNEQF
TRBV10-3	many	AIRGTVPETQY
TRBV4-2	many	ASSPLGGELF
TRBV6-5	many	ASHSYNEQF
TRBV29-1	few	SVERGAGETQY
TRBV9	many	ASSPRVRRASTGELF
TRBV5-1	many	ASSLGQGANQPQH
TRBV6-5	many	ASSRQRQETQY
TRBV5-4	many	ASSSTANTEAF
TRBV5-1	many	ASSLVPATRDTQY
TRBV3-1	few	ASSQEVAKNIQY
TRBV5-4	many	ASSPPGQVYTEAF
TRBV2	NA	ASRDRVISEQF
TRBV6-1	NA	ASSERAQKGYT
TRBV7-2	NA	ASSSTPPGLRC
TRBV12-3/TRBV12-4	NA	ASSLGQGSNTEAF
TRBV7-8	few	ASSRGGEEKLF
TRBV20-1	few	SARTALEGEKLF
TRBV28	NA	ASTLGEGRGGTEAF
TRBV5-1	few	ASSPMTSGISTDTQY
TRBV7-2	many	ASSLAGGFNQPQH
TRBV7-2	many	ASSLAPGQGDEQY
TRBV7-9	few	ASSRGWAGELF
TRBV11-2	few	ASSLIVVRNTGELF
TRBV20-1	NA	SAGSTSTDTQY
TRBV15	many	ATRPRRGGWGTEAF
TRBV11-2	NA	ASSLDLGTQY
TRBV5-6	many	ASSFRSVTLPDQPQH
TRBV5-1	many	ASSFGTSYGANVLT
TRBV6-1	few	ASSGRHLWDTGELF
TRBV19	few	ASSSLKGVPNTGELF
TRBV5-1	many	ASTPGSNTGELF
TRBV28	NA	ASSLGGAGNSPLH
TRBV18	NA	ASSPRGGNSQLYGYT
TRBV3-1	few	ASSPSAQETQY
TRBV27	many	ASSFLSDRGIGANVLT
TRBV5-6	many	ASSQGPYGYT
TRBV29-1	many	SVVGGYGYT
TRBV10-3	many	AISESAGAQF
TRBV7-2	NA	ASSLEGGTLEKLF
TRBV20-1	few	SASGAGTYGYT
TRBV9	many	ASSPLGLYQETQY
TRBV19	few	ASRRGSNTEAF